These T cell receptor beta chains were read from a single sample in a study of cytomegalovirus exposure and HLA in healthy donors. The data were produced by immunoSEQ multiplex PCR, yet TCRdb's version contains in-frame clones alone and is incomplete. Here the sample spans 150,000 to 200,000 clones, about nine tenths being singletons. Sample: PBMCs. The origin of the receptors is a man younger than 40 in good health and CMV-seropositive. CDR3s include the opening cysteine and the closing phenylalanine or tryptophan. The D gene is left open where the match is weak. Size is omitted from some rows. Given values are once, few, many or a class for expanded clones.

clone size | D gene | J gene | V gene | CDR3 DNA | CDR3 protein
. | TRBD1 | TRBJ1-5 | TRBV30 | TGTGCCTGGAGTACCGGGACAGGCAATCAGCCCCAGCATTTT | CAWSTGTGNQPQHF
. | . | TRBJ1-5 | TRBV4-1 | TGCGCCAGCAGCCAAGGTCAGACCCACAACCAGCCCCAGCATTTT | CASSQGQTHNQPQHF
. | TRBD2 | TRBJ2-5 | TRBV9 | TGTGCCAGCAGCGTTGGGACTAGTGAAGTAGAGACCCAGTACTTC | CASSVGTSEVETQYF
. | . | TRBJ2-7 | TRBV7-6 | TGTGCCAGCAGCCCCCCCCGGGACCCATCCTACGAGCAGTACTTC | CASSPPRDPSYEQYF
. | . | TRBJ2-2 | TRBV15 | TGTGCCACCGGACCTAGGGGGTACACCGGGGAGCTGTTTTTT | CATGPRGYTGELFF
once | TRBD1 | TRBJ1-1 | TRBV28 | TGTGCCAGCACCTGGGACAGGGGGAACACTGAAGCTTTCTTT | CASTWDRGNTEAFF
. | . | TRBJ2-7 | TRBV28 | TGTGCCAGCATGGGCCACCTAACCGAGCAGTACTTC | CASMGHLTEQYF
. | TRBD1 | TRBJ2-1 | TRBV2 | TGTGCCAGCAGGGACACAGGGGGGAAGGGCTTCTTC | CASRDTGGKGFF
. | TRBD1 | TRBJ2-1 | TRBV18 | TGTGCCAGCTCACTCGGACAGGGGGAAATAGAGCAGTTCTTC | CASSLGQGEIEQFF
. | . | TRBJ1-3 | TRBV5-1 | TGCGCCAGCAGCTTAGGAGAAGTCTCTGGAAACACCATATATTTT | CASSLGEVSGNTIYF
. | TRBD1 | TRBJ1-2 | TRBV5-1 | TGCGCCAGCAGCTCGACGGGACAGGGAAGCTATGGCTACACCTTC | CASSSTGQGSYGYTF
few | . | TRBJ2-3 | TRBV4-2 | TGTGCCAGCAGCCAAGGTGACTTCACCCCAGATACGCAGTATTTT | CASSQGDFTPDTQYF
. | . | TRBJ2-2 | TRBV6-1 | TGTGCCAGCATTCGACAGGTGGTGGCCGGGGAGCTGTTTTTT | CASIRQVVAGELFF
. | . | TRBJ1-1 | TRBV6-5 | TGTGCCAGCAGTTACTCCGGGCTCCCGAACACTGAAGCTTTCTTT | CASSYSGLPNTEAFF
. | . | TRBJ1-4 | TRBV2 | TGTGCCAGCAGGTTGGGGACTGAGGAAAAACTGTTTTTT | CASRLGTEEKLFF
. | . | TRBJ2-3 | TRBV6-1 | TGTGCCAGCAGTGTAAGCGTGGACACCACAGATACGCAGTATTTT | CASSVSVDTTDTQYF
. | . | TRBJ2-2 | TRBV6-5 | TGTGCCAGCAGTTCCACCGACTACACCGGGGAGCTGTTTTTT | CASSSTDYTGELFF
. | TRBD1 | TRBJ2-7 | TRBV7-3 | TGTGCCAGCAGCTTACAGACAGGGGGATCGTACGAGCAGTACTTC | CASSLQTGGSYEQYF
. | TRBD1 | TRBJ1-3 | TRBV30 | TGTGCCTGGAATCGGGACAGGGGGCCCGGAAACACCATATATTTT | CAWNRDRGPGNTIYF
. | TRBD1 | TRBJ1-6 | TRBV30 | TGTGCCTCCAAGGACAGGGGGTGGTCACCCCTCCACTTT | CASKDRGWSPLHF
once | . | TRBJ2-1 | TRBV9 | TGTGCCAGCAGCGTATCTCCCGGGACGCAGAATGAGCAGTTCTTC | CASSVSPGTQNEQFF
. | . | TRBJ2-1 | TRBV7-7 | TGTGCTAGCAGCGAAGACAGGTACAATGAGCAGTTCTTC | CASSEDRYNEQFF
. | . | TRBJ2-7 | TRBV5-5 | TGTGCCAGCAGCAGCCCGGTAGGGGAATACGAGCAGTACTTC | CASSSPVGEYEQYF
. | . | TRBJ2-7 | TRBV30 | TGTGCCAGCCACTCTCGAGGGGACGCCTCCTACGAGCAGTACTTC | CASHSRGDASYEQYF
few | . | TRBJ1-1 | TRBV5-1 | TGCGCCAGCACCTGGGGGGTGGACACTGAAGCTTTCTTT | CASTWGVDTEAFF
. | . | TRBJ2-5 | TRBV5-1 | TGCGCCAGCAGCTTAATGACAGTACAAGAGACCCAGTACTTC | CASSLMTVQETQYF
. | . | TRBJ2-1 | TRBV7-6 | TGTGCCAGCAACTTGGGGGGCGGTCGGGAGCAGTTCTTC | CASNLGGGREQFF
. | . | TRBJ1-3 | TRBV5-1 | TGCGCCAGCAGCTCGGGGCCGGGGGGTTACTCTGGAAACACCATATATTTT | CASSSGPGGYSGNTIYF
few | TRBD1 | TRBJ1-1 | TRBV30 | TGTGCCTGGAGCGGAGGCCGACAGGGGTACACTGAAGCTTTCTTT | CAWSGGRQGYTEAFF
few | . | TRBJ2-1 | TRBV14 | TGTGCCAGCAGCCCCGGCAGCAGGGAACCCTACAATGAGCAGTTCTTC | CASSPGSREPYNEQFF
. | TRBD2 | TRBJ2-7 | TRBV30 | TGTGCCTGCAAACGCGGACTAGCGGGGGACTACGAGCAGTACTTC | CACKRGLAGDYEQYF
. | TRBD2 | TRBJ2-1 | TRBV11-3 | TGTGCCAGCAGGGCCGGGACTAGCGATGAGCAGTTCTTC | CASRAGTSDEQFF
. | . | TRBJ2-1 | TRBV6-5 | TGTGCCAGCTCCCATGGGGCGGAAGTCCTGGAGCAGTTCTTC | CASSHGAEVLEQFF
. | . | TRBJ2-1 | TRBV6-6 | TGTGCCAGCAGCCCTCTTCTGAATGAGCAGTTCTTC | CASSPLLNEQFF
. | . | TRBJ1-1 | TRBV7-8 | TGTGCCAGCAGCTTATATGGGACACAAAGTGAGACTGAAGCTTTCTTT | CASSLYGTQSETEAFF
. | TRBD2 | TRBJ2-2 | TRBV9 | TGTGCCAGCAGCGTTCAGCGGGAGGGCCCTCGCACCGGGGAGCTGTTTTTT | CASSVQREGPRTGELFF
. | . | TRBJ2-6 | TRBV6-6 | TGTGCCAGCAGTCCCAGGACCCTCTCTGGGGCCAACGTCCTGACTTTC | CASSPRTLSGANVLTF
. | . | TRBJ2-5 | TRBV7-9 | TGTGCCAGCAGCTTACGGGACCAAAGACAAGAGACCCAGTACTTC | CASSLRDQRQETQYF
. | . | TRBJ1-3 | TRBV7-6 | TGTGCCAGCAGCTCACGGCGGGACAATTCTGGAAACACCATATATTTT | CASSSRRDNSGNTIYF
. | . | TRBJ2-2 | TRBV5-1 | TGCGCCAGCAAGTTCGAGGGAGGCACCGGGGAGCTGTTTTTT | CASKFEGGTGELFF
few | . | TRBJ2-3 | TRBV5-4 | TGTGCCAGCAGCTTGGCCATTAGCACAGATACGCAGTATTTT | CASSLAISTDTQYF
few | . | TRBJ2-3 | TRBV6-1 | TGTGCCAGCAGTCAGGGGTCGGGAGCCACAGATACGCAGTATTTT | CASSQGSGATDTQYF
. | . | TRBJ2-2 | TRBV27 | TGTGCCAGCAGTCCCCACTTGGAGACAGGTTCCGGGGAGCTGTTTTTT | CASSPHLETGSGELFF
. | . | TRBJ1-1 | TRBV9 | TGTGCCAGCAGCGTAGACCCGGGCCTGGGCACTGAAGCTTTCTTT | CASSVDPGLGTEAFF
. | . | TRBJ2-4 | TRBV5-6 | TGTGCCAGTGCCCTTCGGGACGTCGCGGCCAAAAACATTCAGTACTTC | CASALRDVAAKNIQYF
. | TRBD2 | TRBJ2-2 | TRBV9 | TGTGCCAGCAGCGTAGCACTAGCGGACACCGGGGAGCTGTTTTTT | CASSVALADTGELFF
few | . | TRBJ1-1 | TRBV28 | TGTGCCAGCACCCATCTTGGGGGTAATACTGAAGCTTTCTTT | CASTHLGGNTEAFF
. | . | TRBJ2-1 | TRBV5-1 | TGCGCCAGCAGCTTGCCTGGACTTTCGGGATCCTACAATGAGCAGTTCTTC | CASSLPGLSGSYNEQFF
. | . | TRBJ2-4 | TRBV5-1 | TGCGCCAGCAGCACCGGAGATGGGACAACTTTTCTGGCCAAAAACATTCAGTACTTC | CASSTGDGTTFLAKNIQYF
. | . | TRBJ1-1 | TRBV7-9 | TGTGCCAGCAGCTTAAGTGGTCAATCCACTGAAGCTTTCTTT | CASSLSGQSTEAFF
once | TRBD2 | TRBJ2-1 | TRBV9 | TGTGCCAGCAGCGTAGACCCTAGCGGGGGTTCCGGTGCGTTCTTC | CASSVDPSGGSGAFF
. | . | TRBJ2-7 | TRBV7-9 | TGTGCCAGCAGCCAGACAGCCTCCTACGAGCAGTACTTC | CASSQTASYEQYF
. | TRBD1 | TRBJ1-6 | TRBV12-5 | TGTGCTAGTGGTTTGTCTGGGGGGGACAGATATAGATCACCCCTCCACTTT | CASGLSGGDRYRSPLHF
. | . | TRBJ2-3 | TRBV13 | TGTGCCAGCAGCTTAGTCGGGTTCACAGATACGCAGTATTTT | CASSLVGFTDTQYF
. | . | TRBJ2-1 | TRBV9 | TGTGCCAGCAGCCCCGTGCAGGGTCTAGGTTCCTACAATGAGCAGTTCTTC | CASSPVQGLGSYNEQFF
. | . | TRBJ2-7 | TRBV4-1 | TGCGCCAGCAGCCAAGAGGGACACTTCTCCTACGAGCAGTACTTC | CASSQEGHFSYEQYF
. | . | TRBJ1-5 | TRBV5-1 | TGCGCCAGCAGCTTGCCAGAGGTCAATCAGCCCCAGCATTTT | CASSLPEVNQPQHF
. | . | TRBJ1-2 | TRBV2 | TGTGCCAGCAGCGACCGGGACCGGGGCTTCGGCTACACCTTC | CASSDRDRGFGYTF
. | . | TRBJ1-5 | TRBV19 | TGTGCCAGTAGTATTTCAGGGATTAGCAATCAGCCCCAGCATTTT | CASSISGISNQPQHF